This record looks at one T cell receptor (beta chain) sequence and its context. What it binds is unknown. The entry originates in a study of Graves' ophthalmopathy and Graves' hyperthyroidism. Overall study context: Peripheral blood collection took place at initial diagnosis, before any treatment.

Exclusion criteria comprised other autoimmune diseases, uncontrolled infections, pregnancy or lactation in patients. PBMCs had their origin in fresh peripheral blood (roughly 10 ml). RNA served as the template for amplifying TCR beta CDR3 regions. HTBI primers served in a first-round RT-PCR, which a second-round multiplex PCR followed. MiXCR, run by TCRdb on the multiplex PCR reads, gives a single entry per CDR3 protein. In the table there are 650,000 to 900,000 distinct CDR3 sequences, 35% to 50% of which are singletons. Germline V gene data show CDR1 as DFQATT and CDR2 as SNEGSKA (reference sequence). The CDR3 has 15 amino acids. V shed 4 bases and J 4 bases; nucleotides not matched to a gene: 10. The study's findings and limits: Most thyroid clonotypes with frequency above 0.001 were detected in blood too.

The TCR sequence derives from an adult man with Graves' ophthalmopathy. What was sequenced was peripheral blood. The V and J genes are TRBV20-1 and TRBJ1-1, with TRBD1 matching 9 bases. CDR3 amino acids: CSATETGGLGTEAFF. The CDR3 region has the DNA TGCAGTGCTACTGAAACAGGGGGCCTGGGCACTGAAGCTTTCTTT.